These T cell receptor beta chains were read from a single sample in a study of cytomegalovirus exposure and HLA in healthy donors. Assay used: immunoSEQ multiplex PCR; TCRdb lists only in-frame clones, some missing. The repertoire holds about 120,000 clones, with approximately 17% as singletons. Input material: PBMCs. The receptor source for this set is a female donor in good health and CMV-seropositive. Each CDR3 is given with its conserved first and last residue. The order of the fields is J gene, D gene, V gene, clone size, CDR3 DNA, CDR3 protein. D genes are given only for firm matches. The size field is filled for only some rows; it gives once, few, many or a size class.

>TRBJ2-7|TRBD2|TRBV7-2|NA
TGTGCCAGCAGCTCTAGCGGGGGGAGCTACGAGCAGTACTTC
CASSSSGGSYEQYF
>TRBJ1-4|NA|TRBV28|NA
TGTGCCAGCAGCTATGGACAAATGTATAATGAAAAACTGTTTTTT
CASSYGQMYNEKLFF
>TRBJ2-7|TRBD2|TRBV28|NA
TGTGCCAGCACCCCCCTCGCTAGCGGCTTCTACGAGCAGTACTTC
CASTPLASGFYEQYF
>TRBJ2-5|NA|TRBV4-3|NA
TGCGCCAGCAGCCCCGGAGTAGCGAACCAAGAGACCCAGTACTTC
CASSPGVANQETQYF
>TRBJ2-7|TRBD1|TRBV2|few
TGTGCCAGCAGCGGACAGGGGAGAAGCGAGCAGTACTTC
CASSGQGRSEQYF
>TRBJ2-5|TRBD1|TRBV12-5|NA
TGTGCTAGTGGTTTCGGGACAGTCGCTACGGAGACCCAGTACTTC
CASGFGTVATETQYF
>TRBJ2-5|NA|TRBV6-5|NA
TGTGCCAGCAGTTACTCGGCGGGGTTCGGTTTAGAGACCCAGTACTTC
CASSYSAGFGLETQYF
>TRBJ1-1|TRBD1|TRBV2|NA
TGTGCCAGCAACCGACAGGGGGCGATTATGAACACTGAAGCTTTCTTT
CASNRQGAIMNTEAFF
>TRBJ1-2|NA|TRBV28|NA
TGTGCCAGCAGTATCCCCCAAACTAACTATGGCTACACCTTC
CASSIPQTNYGYTF
>TRBJ1-3|TRBD1|TRBV28|few
TGTGCCAGCAGCCCGGGACAGCTCTCTGGAAACACCATATATTTT
CASSPGQLSGNTIYF
>TRBJ1-2|NA|TRBV10-3|NA
TGTGCCATCAGTGAGTCGACTTCCGGGACTCCGGGCGGCTACACCTTC
CAISESTSGTPGGYTF
>TRBJ1-2|TRBD1|TRBV5-1|few
TGCGCCAGCAGACGAGGGACAGGGCTTAACTATGGCTACACCTTC
CASRRGTGLNYGYTF
>TRBJ1-5|NA|TRBV6-5|NA
TGTGCCAGCAGTTGGGGCCGGGATCAGCCCCAGCATTTT
CASSWGRDQPQHF
>TRBJ2-5|TRBD2|TRBV4-2|few
TGTGCCAGCAGCCAAGATAGCGGGAGGGCCAATTGGCGGGAAGAGACCCAGTACTTC
CASSQDSGRANWREETQYF
>TRBJ2-7|NA|TRBV4-2|NA
TGTGCCAGCAGCCCCGCAGCCGGGACAAACCTCTACGAGCAGTACTTC
CASSPAAGTNLYEQYF
>TRBJ2-7|TRBD1|TRBV5-6|NA
TGTGCCAGCAGCGTTTGGGGACAGGCCTACGAGCAGTACTTC
CASSVWGQAYEQYF
>TRBJ1-3|NA|TRBV7-9|NA
TGTGCCAGCAGCCCACCGGGACAAGGAAACACCATATATTTT
CASSPPGQGNTIYF
>TRBJ1-3|TRBD1|TRBV28|few
TGTGCCAGCAACTCAGGGGGCGCTTCGGGAAACACCATATATTTT
CASNSGGASGNTIYF
>TRBJ1-2|NA|TRBV7-9|NA
TGTGCCAGCAGCCTCGGACAGTCTTCAGACTATGGCTACACCTTC
CASSLGQSSDYGYTF
>TRBJ1-1|NA|TRBV10-3|few
TGTGCCGTCCGACTCCGCATGAACACTGAAGCTTTCTTT
CAVRLRMNTEAFF
>TRBJ2-1|TRBD2|TRBV7-6|NA
TGTGCCAGCAGCCTCCAAGCGGGAGATATTTACAATGAGCAGTTCTTC
CASSLQAGDIYNEQFF
>TRBJ2-1|NA|TRBV7-9|NA
TGTGCCAGCAGCTTACCTACCCTTCACTCCTACAATGAGCAGTTCTTC
CASSLPTLHSYNEQFF
>TRBJ1-1|NA|TRBV4-1|NA
TGCGCCAGCAGCCCGCGAACGGGTCTAGGGAACACTGAAGCTTTCTTT
CASSPRTGLGNTEAFF
>TRBJ2-7|NA|TRBV7-2|NA
TGTGCCAGCAGCTTATCTGGGTTAGTGACAGACTTC
CASSLSGLVTDF